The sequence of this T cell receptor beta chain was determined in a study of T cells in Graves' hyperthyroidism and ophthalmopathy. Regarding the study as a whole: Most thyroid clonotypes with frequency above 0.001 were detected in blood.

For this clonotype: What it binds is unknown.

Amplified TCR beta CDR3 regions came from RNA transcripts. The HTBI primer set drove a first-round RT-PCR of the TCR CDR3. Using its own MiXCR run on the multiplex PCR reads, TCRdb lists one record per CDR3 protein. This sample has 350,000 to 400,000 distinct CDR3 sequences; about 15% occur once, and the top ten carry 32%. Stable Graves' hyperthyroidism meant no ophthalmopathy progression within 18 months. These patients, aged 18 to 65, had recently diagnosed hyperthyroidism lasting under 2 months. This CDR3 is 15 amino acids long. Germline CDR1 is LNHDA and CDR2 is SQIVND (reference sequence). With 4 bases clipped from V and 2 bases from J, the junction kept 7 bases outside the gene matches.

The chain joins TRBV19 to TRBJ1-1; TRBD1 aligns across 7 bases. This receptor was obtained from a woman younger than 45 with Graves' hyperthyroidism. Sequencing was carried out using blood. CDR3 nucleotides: TGTGCCAGTAGTAACAGGGGCTTATCTAACACTGAAGCTTTCTTT. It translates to CASSNRGLSNTEAFF.